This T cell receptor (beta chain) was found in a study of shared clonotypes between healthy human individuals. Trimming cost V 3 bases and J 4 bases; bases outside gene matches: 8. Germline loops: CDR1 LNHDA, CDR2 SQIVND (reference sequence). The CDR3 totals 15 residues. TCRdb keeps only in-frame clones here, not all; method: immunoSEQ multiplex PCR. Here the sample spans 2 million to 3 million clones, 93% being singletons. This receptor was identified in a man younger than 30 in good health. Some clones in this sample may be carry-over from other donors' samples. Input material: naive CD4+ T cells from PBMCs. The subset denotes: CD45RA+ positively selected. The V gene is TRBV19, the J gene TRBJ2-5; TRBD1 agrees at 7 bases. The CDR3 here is CASSIRGNMGETQYF. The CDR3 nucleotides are TGTGCCAGTAGTATCAGGGGGAATATGGGAGAGACCCAGTACTTC.